A selection of T cell receptor beta chains follows, all from one sample in a study of cytomegalovirus exposure and HLA in healthy donors. Measured with immunoSEQ multiplex PCR; TCRdb has only the in-frame clones, and not every one. This table holds 40,000 to 45,000 clones, 70% to 85% found once. Specimen: PBMCs. The source is a man aged 25-45 years in good health and CMV-seronegative. The CDR3 runs from the conserved cysteine through the conserved F or W. A D gene is named only where the DNA matches it firmly. Clone size appears in some rows only: once, few, many, or a class for an expanded clone.

V,J,size,D,DNA,CDR3
TRBV4-3,TRBJ2-7,NA,NA,TGCGCCAGCAGCCAAGGGGTAACCGGGATCCCAGGCTCGGGCGAGCAGTACTTC,CASSQGVTGIPGSGEQYF
TRBV6-1,TRBJ1-2,NA,NA,TGTGCCAGCAGTGAAGTGCGTCCGGGACACGGCATTACTACTAACTATGGCTACACCTTC,CASSEVRPGHGITTNYGYTF
TRBV7-9,TRBJ2-2,NA,TRBD2,TGTGCCAGCAGCCTCAAAACTAGCGGGAGCTACCTCACCGGGGAGCTGTTTTTT,CASSLKTSGSYLTGELFF
TRBV27,TRBJ2-7,NA,TRBD1,TGTGCCAGCAGTATTCGGACAGGGACCAACTACGAGCAGTACTTC,CASSIRTGTNYEQYF
TRBV5-4,TRBJ1-2,few,NA,TGTGCCAGTTCGGAGGGCGCGTTGGCCGGCTACACCTTC,CASSEGALAGYTF
TRBV11-2,TRBJ1-6,NA,TRBD1,TGTGCCAGCAGCCGTTCGGACAGGGGCACCAATTCACCCCTCCACTTT,CASSRSDRGTNSPLHF
TRBV28,TRBJ2-5,NA,TRBD2,TGTGCCAGCAGTTTATCGGGACCTACGGGGGGGGAGATCCTGGAGACCCAGTACTTC,CASSLSGPTGGEILETQYF
TRBV10-3,TRBJ1-1,NA,TRBD1,TGTGCCATCAGGGGGACAGGGGGCGTTTCGGATGAAGCTTTCTTT,CAIRGTGGVSDEAFF
TRBV4-3,TRBJ2-3,NA,TRBD2,TGCGCCAGCAGCTTCCAGACTAGCGGCACAGATACGCAGTATTTT,CASSFQTSGTDTQYF
TRBV18,TRBJ2-3,NA,TRBD1,TGTGCCAGCTCACCACTGGGGCGGACAGGGATTAGCACAGATACGCAGTATTTT,CASSPLGRTGISTDTQYF
TRBV7-9,TRBJ2-1,once,NA,TGTGCCAGCAGACCAGGGGGGAATGAGCAGTTCTTC,CASRPGGNEQFF
TRBV15,TRBJ1-3,NA,TRBD1,TGTGCCACCAGCAGAGATCCGACAGGGGGAAACACCATATATTTT,CATSRDPTGGNTIYF
TRBV27,TRBJ2-1,NA,NA,TGTGCCAGCAGTTTAAGGGGGACTATATACAATGAGCAGTTCTTC,CASSLRGTIYNEQFF
TRBV30,TRBJ1-4,NA,TRBD1,TGTGCCTGGAGTGGACGGACAGGGATCAATGAAAAACTGTTTTTT,CAWSGRTGINEKLFF
TRBV5-4,TRBJ2-4,NA,NA,TGTGCCAGCAGCTTGGAGCCAGGGAAAGCCAAAAACATTCAGTACTTC,CASSLEPGKAKNIQYF
TRBV7-9,TRBJ2-7,NA,TRBD1,TGTTCCAGCAGCTTGGGAATCGGACAGGCTAGGAGCTACGAGCAGTACTTC,CSSSLGIGQARSYEQYF
TRBV5-1,TRBJ2-5,NA,TRBD1,TGCGCCAGCAGCTTTGGGACAGGGAGAGAGACCCAGTACTTC,CASSFGTGRETQYF